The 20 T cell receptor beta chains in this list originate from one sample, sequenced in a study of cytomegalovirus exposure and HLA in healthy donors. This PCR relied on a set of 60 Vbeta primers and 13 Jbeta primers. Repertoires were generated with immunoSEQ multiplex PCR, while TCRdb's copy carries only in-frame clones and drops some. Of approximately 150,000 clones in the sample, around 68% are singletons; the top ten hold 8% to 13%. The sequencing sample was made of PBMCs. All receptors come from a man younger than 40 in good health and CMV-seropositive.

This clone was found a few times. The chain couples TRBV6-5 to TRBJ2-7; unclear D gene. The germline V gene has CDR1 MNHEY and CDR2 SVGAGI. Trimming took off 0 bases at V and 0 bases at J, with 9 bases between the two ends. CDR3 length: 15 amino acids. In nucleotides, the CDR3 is TGTGCCAGCAGTTACTCGATCGAGGCCTCCTACGAGCAGTACTTC. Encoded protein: CASSYSIEASYEQYF.

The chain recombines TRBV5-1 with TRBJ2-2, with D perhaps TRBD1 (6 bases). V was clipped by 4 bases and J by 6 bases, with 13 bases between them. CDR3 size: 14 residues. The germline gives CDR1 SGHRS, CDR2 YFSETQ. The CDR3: CASSTPGESGELFF. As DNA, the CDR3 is TGCGCCAGCAGCACTCCAGGGGAATCCGGGGAGCTGTTTTTT. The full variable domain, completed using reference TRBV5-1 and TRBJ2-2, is KAGVTQTPRYLIKTRGQQVTLSCSPISGHRSVSWYQQTPGQGLQFLFEYFSETQRNKGNFPGRFSGRQFSNSRSEMNVSTLELGDSALYLCASSTPGESGELFFGEGSRLTVL.

The chain's CDR3 is CASGLGLGAGDEQFF. The CDR3, as DNA: TGTGCTAGTGGTTTGGGACTGGGGGCAGGGGATGAGCAGTTCTTC. V usage is TRBV12-5 and J usage is TRBJ2-1; possible D gene TRBD1, 6 bases. CDR1 and CDR2 from the germline V gene are LGHNT and FRNRAP. This CDR3 is 15 amino acids long. V was clipped by 1 base and J by 8 bases, with 15 bases between them.

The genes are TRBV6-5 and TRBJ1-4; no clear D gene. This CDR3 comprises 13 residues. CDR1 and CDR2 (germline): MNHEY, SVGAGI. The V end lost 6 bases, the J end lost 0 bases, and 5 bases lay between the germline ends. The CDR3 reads CASSYATNEKLFF. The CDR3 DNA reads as TGTGCCAGCAGCTATGCAACTAATGAAAAACTGTTTTTT.

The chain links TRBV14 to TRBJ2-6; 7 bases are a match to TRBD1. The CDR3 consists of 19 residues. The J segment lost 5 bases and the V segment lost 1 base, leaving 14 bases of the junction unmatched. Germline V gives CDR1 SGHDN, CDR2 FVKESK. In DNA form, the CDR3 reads TGTGCCAGCAGCCAAGGTCCGGGACAGACATCAGTCTGGGCCAACGTCCTGACTTTC. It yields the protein CASSQGPGQTSVWANVLTF.

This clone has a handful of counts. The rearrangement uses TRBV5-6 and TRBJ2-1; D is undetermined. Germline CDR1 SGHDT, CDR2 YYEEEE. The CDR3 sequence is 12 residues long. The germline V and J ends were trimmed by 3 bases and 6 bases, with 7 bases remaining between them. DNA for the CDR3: TGTGCCAGCAGCTCCCTTTCCAATGAGCAGTTCTTC. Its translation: CASSSLSNEQFF.

CDR3 region: CASSFSGVGQYF. CDR3 nucleotides: TGTGCCAGCAGTTTCTCGGGGGTCGGGCAGTACTTC. The chain links TRBV28 to TRBJ2-7, with D possibly TRBD2 on 6 matching bases. Germline V lookup: CDR1 MDHEN, CDR2 SYDVKM. The CDR3 is made up of 12 amino acids. The ends were cut back, 3 bases at V and 9 bases at J, with 12 bases in the middle.

The CDR3 DNA is TGTGCCAGCAGCTTAGCGGTCTCCGAATACACAGATACGCAGTATTTT. Translating it yields CASSLAVSEYTDTQYF. The V call is TRBV11-2, the J call TRBJ2-3, with no clear D. From germline, CDR1 is SGHAT and CDR2 FQNNGV. The V gene lost 1 base and the J gene lost 2 bases, with 13 bases spanning the gap. The CDR3 consists of 16 residues.

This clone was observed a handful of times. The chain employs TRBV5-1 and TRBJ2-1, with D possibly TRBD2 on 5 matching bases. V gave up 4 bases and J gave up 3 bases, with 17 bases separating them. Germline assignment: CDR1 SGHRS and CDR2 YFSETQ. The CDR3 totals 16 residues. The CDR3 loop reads CASSLGWAGSYNEQFF. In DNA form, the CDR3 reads TGCGCCAGCAGCCTGGGGTGGGCGGGTAGCTACAATGAGCAGTTCTTC.

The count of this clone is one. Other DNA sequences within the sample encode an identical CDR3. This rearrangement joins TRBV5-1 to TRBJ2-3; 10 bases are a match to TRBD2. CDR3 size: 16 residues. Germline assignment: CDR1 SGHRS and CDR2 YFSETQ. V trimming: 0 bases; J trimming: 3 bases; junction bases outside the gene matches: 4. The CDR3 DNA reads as TGCGCCAGCAGCTTGGGGTCTAGCGGGAGTACAGATACGCAGTATTTT. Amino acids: CASSLGSSGSTDTQYF.

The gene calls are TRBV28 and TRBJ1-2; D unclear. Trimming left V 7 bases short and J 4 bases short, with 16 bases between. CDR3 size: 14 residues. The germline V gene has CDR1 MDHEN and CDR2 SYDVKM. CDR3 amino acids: CASKAVLVPYGYTF. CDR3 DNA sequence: TGTGCCAGCAAAGCGGTTCTCGTCCCCTATGGCTACACCTTC.

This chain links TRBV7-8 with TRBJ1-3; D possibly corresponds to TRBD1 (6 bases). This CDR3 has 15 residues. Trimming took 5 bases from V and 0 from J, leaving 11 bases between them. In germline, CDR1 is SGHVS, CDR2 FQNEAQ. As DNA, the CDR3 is TGTGCCAGCAGCCGCACAGGGAGCTCTGGAAACACCATATATTTT. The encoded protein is CASSRTGSSGNTIYF.

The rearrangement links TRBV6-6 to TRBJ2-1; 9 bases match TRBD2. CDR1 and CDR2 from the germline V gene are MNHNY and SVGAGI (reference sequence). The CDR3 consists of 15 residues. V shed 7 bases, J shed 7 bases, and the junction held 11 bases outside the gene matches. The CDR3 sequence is CASTLAGVRVNEQFF. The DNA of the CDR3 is TGTGCCAGCACCTTAGCGGGGGTAAGAGTAAATGAGCAGTTCTTC.

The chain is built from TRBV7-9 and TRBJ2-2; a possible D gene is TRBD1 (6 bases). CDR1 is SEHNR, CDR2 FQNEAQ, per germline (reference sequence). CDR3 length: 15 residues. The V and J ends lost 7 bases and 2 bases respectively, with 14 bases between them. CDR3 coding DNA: TGTGCCAGCACTCCCCTGGACAGTAACACCGGGGAGCTGTTTTTT. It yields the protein CASTPLDSNTGELFF.

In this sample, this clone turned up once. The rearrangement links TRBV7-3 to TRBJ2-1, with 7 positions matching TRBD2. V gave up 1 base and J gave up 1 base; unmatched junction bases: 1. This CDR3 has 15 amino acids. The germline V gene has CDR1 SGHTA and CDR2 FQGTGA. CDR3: CASSLRGGSYNEQFF. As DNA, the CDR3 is TGTGCCAGCAGCTTAAGGGGGGGGTCCTACAATGAGCAGTTCTTC. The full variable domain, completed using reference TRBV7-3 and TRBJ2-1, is GAGVSQTPSNKVTEKGKYVELRCDPISGHTALYWYRQSLGQGPEFLIYFQGTGAADDSGLPNDRFFAVRPEGSVSTLKIQRTERGDSAVYLCASSLRGGSYNEQFFGPGTRLTVL.

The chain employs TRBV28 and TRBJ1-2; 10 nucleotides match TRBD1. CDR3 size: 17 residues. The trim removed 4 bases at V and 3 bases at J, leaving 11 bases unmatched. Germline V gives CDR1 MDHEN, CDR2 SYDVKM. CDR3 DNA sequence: TGTGCCAGCAGTTCGGGACAGGGGCTTAAAACGGACTATGGCTACACCTTC. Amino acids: CASSSGQGLKTDYGYTF.

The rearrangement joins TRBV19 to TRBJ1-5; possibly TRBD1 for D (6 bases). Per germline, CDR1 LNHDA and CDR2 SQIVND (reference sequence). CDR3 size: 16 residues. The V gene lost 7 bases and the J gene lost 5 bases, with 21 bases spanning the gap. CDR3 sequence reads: CASTSTPAGAYQPQHF. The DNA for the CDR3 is TGTGCCAGTACTTCAACGCCCGCAGGGGCTTATCAGCCCCAGCATTTT.

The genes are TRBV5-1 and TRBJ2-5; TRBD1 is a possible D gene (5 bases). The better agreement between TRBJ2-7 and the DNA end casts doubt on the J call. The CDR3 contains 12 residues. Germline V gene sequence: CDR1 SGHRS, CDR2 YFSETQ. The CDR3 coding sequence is TGCGCCAGCAGCTCAGGGAACTACGAGCAGTACTTC. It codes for CASSSGNYEQYF.

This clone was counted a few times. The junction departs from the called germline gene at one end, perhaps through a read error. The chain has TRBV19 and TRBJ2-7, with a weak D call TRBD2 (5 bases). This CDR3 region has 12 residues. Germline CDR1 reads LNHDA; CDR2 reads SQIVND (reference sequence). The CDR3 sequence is CASSTRSGMESF. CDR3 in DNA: TGTGCCAGTAGTACTCGCTCCGGGATGGAGAGCTTC.

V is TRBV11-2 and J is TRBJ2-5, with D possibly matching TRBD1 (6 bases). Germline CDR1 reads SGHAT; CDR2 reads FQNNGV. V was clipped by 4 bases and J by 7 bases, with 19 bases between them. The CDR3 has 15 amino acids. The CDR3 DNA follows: TGTGCCAGCAGCTCCTTCCAGGGGCCTGAAGGGACCCAGTACTTC. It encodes CASSSFQGPEGTQYF.